What follows are 4 T cell receptor beta chains derived from one specimen sequenced in a study of CXCR4 blockade with PD-1 therapy in pancreatic cancer. Sequencing used immunoSEQ multiplex PCR; TCRdb keeps in-frame clones, though not all of them. This sample yields thousands of clones, of which around 40% are seen a single time; under 20% belongs to the top ten. Material: tumor tissue. The receptors derive from a human donor with pancreatic ductal adenocarcinoma.

This sequence joins TRBV19 and TRBJ1-1, with D perhaps matching TRBD1 (6 bases). Per the germline V gene, CDR1 is LNHDA and CDR2 is SQIVND (reference sequence). V was pared by 4 bases and J by 5 bases, with 8 bases between. This CDR3 region has 12 residues. The CDR3 nucleotides read TGTGCCAGTAGTACAGGGGCTACTGAAGCTTTCTTT. It yields the protein CASSTGATEAFF.

A few counts support this clone. The chain links TRBV11-3 to TRBJ2-3; 9 bases match TRBD2. The germline V gene encodes CDR1 SGHNT and CDR2 YENEEA. J gave up 4 bases and V 1 base, and 12 bases lay outside the gene matches. The length of the CDR3 is 18 residues. The CDR3: CASSLGLAGLSWADTQYF. The CDR3 DNA follows: TGTGCCAGCAGCTTAGGGCTAGCGGGACTCTCATGGGCAGATACGCAGTATTTT.

The chain combines TRBV28 with TRBJ2-2; the D gene is possibly TRBD1 (5 bases). With 4 bases removed from V and 7 bases from J, the gap between germline ends came to 16 bases. Germline V lookup: CDR1 MDHEN, CDR2 SYDVKM. The CDR3 spans 15 residues. The CDR3 DNA reads as TGTGCCAGCAGTTCTGTTAGCTCAGGGATCGGGGAGCTGTTTTTT. This codes for CASSSVSSGIGELFF.

The chain has TRBV6-7 and TRBJ2-7; D tentatively fits TRBD1 or TRBD2 (5 bases each). TRBV6-7 is an ORF; its function is uncertain. The CDR3 has 11 residues. Trimming removed 6 bases at V and 4 bases at J, with 7 bases between. CDR3 DNA: TGTGCCAGCAGGGGACCTTACGAGCAGTACTTC. This sequence encodes CASRGPYEQYF.